One sample yielded the 7 T cell receptor beta chains listed below, sequenced in a study of blood T cell repertoires in COVID-19. Method: immunoSEQ multiplex PCR; TCRdb's copy keeps in-frame clones and lacks some. The sample lists some 120,000 clones, less than 95% seen once, with 1.8% in the top ten. The sequenced material came from peripheral blood. All receptors come from a human donor with active COVID-19. The donor label of this sample is uncertain.

This chain joins TRBV11-3 and TRBJ2-1; 7 nucleotides align to TRBD2. The CDR3 is 13 amino acids. V lost 0 bases to trimming and J lost 9 bases; unmatched junction nucleotides: 2. Germline CDR1 and CDR2: SGHNT and YENEEA. The CDR3: CASSLDTGGEQFF. The CDR3 coding sequence is TGTGCCAGCAGCTTAGATACGGGGGGTGAGCAGTTCTTC.

The rearrangement uses TRBV19 and TRBJ1-3; tentatively, D is TRBD1 (6 bases). CDR1 is LNHDA and CDR2 is SQIVND in the germline V gene (reference sequence). Between the trimmed V and J ends, which lost 3 bases and 0 bases, there was a span of 9 bases. CDR3 size: 15 residues. The CDR3: CASSIRDTSGNTIYF. The CDR3 region has the DNA TGTGCCAGTAGTATCCGGGACACCTCTGGAAACACCATATATTTT.

The V and J genes are TRBV27 and TRBJ1-2, with 11 bases aligning to TRBD1. With 1 base clipped from V and 4 bases from J, the junction kept 8 bases outside the gene matches. The germline gives CDR1 MNHEY, CDR2 SMNVEV (reference sequence). The CDR3 runs to 17 residues. The CDR3 region has the DNA TGTGCCAGCAGTTTATATTTCGGACAGGGGGCTATCTATGGCTACACCTTC. As protein: CASSLYFGQGAIYGYTF.

CDR3 DNA sequence: TGCGCCAGCAGCCAAGATTCACTAGCGGGGGGCCGCGTAGATACGCAGTATTTT. The encoded protein is CASSQDSLAGGRVDTQYF. This sequence joins TRBV4-3 and TRBJ2-3; 12 bases fit TRBD2. The CDR3 loop spans 18 amino acids. V was clipped by 0 bases and J by 5 bases; unmatched bases: 9. Germline V gene lookup returns CDR1 LGHNA and CDR2 YSLEER.

The count of this clone is one. The rearrangement links TRBV5-1 to TRBJ2-3; D perhaps matches TRBD2 (6 bases). The germline gives CDR1 SGHRS, CDR2 YFSETQ. V lost 6 bases and J lost 2, with 13 bases in between. The CDR3 runs 14 residues. CDR3: CASMEGSHTDTQYF. The CDR3 bases are TGCGCCAGCATGGAGGGTTCCCACACAGATACGCAGTATTTT.

CDR3 DNA sequence: TGTGCCAGCAGCTTGCCCGGGGGGGGCAATGAGCAGTTCTTC. Amino acid sequence: CASSLPGGGNEQFF. J is TRBJ2-1 and V is TRBV5-4; 8 bases align to TRBD2. This CDR3 spans 14 amino acids. Germline V gene lookup returns CDR1 SGHNT and CDR2 YYREEE (reference sequence). V lost 1 base to trimming and J lost 6 bases; unmatched junction nucleotides: 3.

The CDR3 loop reads CASTSEGQVTYNEQFF. The DNA for the CDR3 is TGTGCCAGCACAAGCGAGGGACAGGTAACCTACAATGAGCAGTTCTTC. The rearrangement uses TRBV2 and TRBJ2-1, with 8 nucleotides matching TRBD1. The germline CDR1 and CDR2 sequences are SNHLY and FYNNEI. The V gene end was trimmed by 7 bases and the J gene end by 2 bases; junction bases not matched to a gene: 10. The CDR3 spans 16 residues.